This TCR beta chain is from a study of follicular helper T cells after annual influenza vaccination (dated by TCRdb to the late 2010s). The study in broad terms: Blood was drawn on days 0, 7 and 28 after each seasonal influenza vaccination. Six subjects had multi-year samples: four covered two vaccination seasons and two covered three seasons. The 2013-2014 samples were cryopreserved, while the 2015 samples were processed right after collection. To look at recall of cTfh clones, some subjects were tracked through successive annual vaccinations covering the 2013-2014, 2014-2015 and 2015-2016 seasons. One week after vaccination, a second recruited cohort of more than nine subjects (Table S1) displayed a similar ICOS+CD38+ cTfh response. The investigation overall reported the following: In the assessment of influenza clone enrichment, the possibility that the much larger non-cTfh compartments were undersampled could not be ruled out. ICOS+CD38+ cTfh clonality correlated with the frequency of that population, and its change correlated with the change in circulating plasmablast frequency. Day 7 ICOS+CD38+ clones were most often found later in ICOS-CD38- cTfh, suggesting that subset may serve as a memory reservoir. Successive annual vaccinations recalled a recurring oligoclonal ICOS+CD38+ cTfh response that included tetramer and AIM influenza-specific clonotypes. Because only about 9-21% of the analyzed cells gave productive TCRB sequences, there was no way to sample rare clonotypes.

The sample's time point label, decoded: 2014-2015 season, pre-vaccination. Seasonal inactivated influenza vaccine (Fluvarix) was administered to adults, and sorted blood CD4 subsets were tracked by TCRB sequencing before and after vaccination. Subjects were considered eligible if community-dwelling and if influenza vaccine had not been received in the prior 6 months. Reasons for exclusion included contraindications to influenza vaccine, substance abuse, HIV/AIDS, active malignancy, immunomodulatory medication, and active illness such as respiratory infection. Per time point, between 40 and 100 mL of blood was sampled. Either Ficoll-Paque PLUS or SepMate separation was used to isolate PBMC. CXCR5- memory CD4 T cells were sorted as a comparison non-Tfh subset. Before DNA extraction, cell subsets were sorted from PBMC on a BD FACS Aria. Here V drops 6 bases and J drops 0 bases, and the junction holds 7 bases not matched to any gene. The germline V gene yields WSHSY for CDR1 and SAAADI for CDR2. Spanning cysteine to phenylalanine, the CDR3 consists of 17 amino acids. The sequence is cut down to CDR3 DNA, 51 bases in frame from base 1.

The library was made by the immunoSEQ multiplex PCR assay. Adaptive Biotechnologies carried out TCRB amplification, library preparation, sequencing and preliminary bioinformatics at Survey level resolution. In the paper's pipeline: In R, clonality was calculated as 1 minus the normalized Shannon entropy, and the Gini index was computed using the R package ineq. Overlap score was the summed counts of shared sequences divided by total counts of all sequences in both compared samples. Fisher's exact test, with an assumed theoretical repertoire of 10^7 TCRB sequences, was used to assess the significance of shared clonotypes. TCRdb's version of the immuneACCESS table is confined to in-frame rearrangements and falls short of the full clone set. An unresolved V gene accounts for under half of the shortfall where checked; the remainder is of unknown origin. Clone size and the V and J calls come from that table; the DNA yielded D and trimming. The sample data list around 10,000 clones, and roughly 80% of these were observed just once. The ten most abundant clones make up 0.7% to 0.95% of the sample.

Turning to this clone: Its antigen has not been determined. It has no much larger one-base neighbor in the sample; base qualities were not kept.

Source: CXCR5- memory CD4+ T cells sorted from blood, taken on the day of influenza vaccination. Sample cell subset or site, as interpreted from the label and publication: CXCR5- memory CD4 T cells. Recombination joined TRBV10-2 with TRBJ2-3; 12 central nucleotides agree with TRBD2. The TCR originated in an adult who received the influenza vaccine. The DNA is as follows: TGCGCCAGCAGAGGACTAGCGGGGTTACCTAGCACAGATACGCAGTATTTT. It translates as CASRGLAGLPSTDTQYF.